The 15 T cell receptor beta chains listed next were all sequenced from one sample in a study of neoadjuvant anti-PD-1 for oral cavity cancer. Sequenced by immunoSEQ multiplex PCR; TCRdb stores in-frame clones only, minus some. This sample carries roughly 7,000 clones, around 60% of them seen once, and the ten largest clones take approximately 6%. The specimen comprised tumor tissue, sampled before nivolumab (anti-PD-1) treatment. These receptors were obtained from a person aged 35-79 years with oral cavity squamous cell carcinoma.

This chain joins TRBV19 and TRBJ2-6; D perhaps matches TRBD1 (6 bases). Germline V gene lookup returns CDR1 LNHDA and CDR2 SQIVND (reference sequence). V lost 7 bases, J lost 0 bases, and 19 bases lay in between. The CDR3 is made up of 18 amino acids. This CDR3 is CASTPGPGAYSGANVLTF. The DNA for the CDR3 is TGTGCCAGTACCCCGGGGCCAGGGGCCTACTCTGGGGCCAACGTCCTGACTTTC.

The rearrangement links TRBV5-1 to TRBJ2-3; no definite D call. The CDR3 has 15 amino acids. Per the germline V gene, CDR1 is SGHRS and CDR2 is YFSETQ. The V gene lost 0 bases and the J gene lost 0 bases, with 8 bases spanning the gap. The CDR3 DNA is TGCGCCAGCAGCTTGGATTATTCGAGCACAGATACGCAGTATTTT. Protein product: CASSLDYSSTDTQYF.

This chain links TRBV6-5 with TRBJ1-1, with TRBD1 matching 7 bases. From germline, CDR1 is MNHEY and CDR2 SVGAGI. V shed 2 bases, J shed 5 bases, and the junction held 8 bases outside the gene matches. This CDR3 has 15 residues. The CDR3 nucleotides are TGTGCCAGCAGTTACGAGGGGGCGGAGAGGACTGAAGCTTTCTTT. Its translation: CASSYEGAERTEAFF.

In this sample, this clone turned up a few times. V gene TRBV7-8 combines with J gene TRBJ1-1; D is unresolved. The V end was cut by 8 bases, the J end by 3 bases, with 10 bases between. Per germline, CDR1 SGHVS and CDR2 FQNEAQ. The CDR3 loop spans 12 amino acids. CDR3 sequence reads: CASRKGHTEAFF. In DNA form, the CDR3 reads TGTGCCAGCCGGAAAGGTCACACTGAAGCTTTCTTT.

The chain joins TRBV15 to TRBJ2-4; 7 bases agree with TRBD2. The length of the CDR3 is 16 residues. CDR1 LNHNV and CDR2 YYDKDF come from the germline V gene (reference sequence). The V and J ends lost 8 bases and 1 base, in that order; junction bases with no gene match: 11. CDR3 in amino acids: CATRRGDLGAKNIQYF. CDR3 coding DNA: TGTGCCACCCGCCGGGGGGATCTAGGGGCCAAAAACATTCAGTACTTC.

The rearrangement links TRBV7-2 to TRBJ2-7; 13 positions agree with TRBD2. CDR1 is SGHTA, CDR2 FQGNSA, per germline. V lost 5 bases and J lost 9; bases outside the gene matches: 13. The CDR3 has 16 residues. The CDR3 is CASSHGTSGAAGGQYF. For the CDR3, the DNA is TGTGCCAGCAGCCACGGGACTAGCGGGGCGGCAGGAGGGCAGTACTTC.

This clone has only a few counts. The V gene is TRBV28, the J gene TRBJ1-2; D is uncertain. Trimming pared 5 bases from V and 5 bases from J, leaving 6 bases between. Germline V lookup: CDR1 MDHEN, CDR2 SYDVKM. The CDR3 totals 11 residues. CDR3 sequence: CASSLSYGYTF. In DNA form, the CDR3 reads TGTGCCAGCAGTCTCTCTTATGGCTACACCTTC.

This clone was seen more than once but under ten times. This chain joins TRBV7-9 and TRBJ2-7; possible D gene TRBD2, 6 bases. The V and J ends lost 5 bases and 6 bases respectively, with 14 bases between them. CDR3 size: 13 residues. Germline-derived CDR1 and CDR2 are SEHNR and FQNEAQ (reference sequence). CDR3 sequence reads: CASSRDSLPEQYF. DNA for the CDR3: TGTGCCAGCAGCCGGGACTCCCTCCCCGAGCAGTACTTC. The variable domain in full, with the rest retrieved from reference TRBV7-9 and TRBJ2-7, is DTGVSQNPRHKITKRGQNVTFRCDPISEHNRLYWYRQTLGQGPEFLTYFQNEAQLEKSRLLSDRFSAERPKGSFSTLEIQRTEQGDSAMYLCASSRDSLPEQYFGPGTRLTVT.

The chain combines TRBV4-1 with TRBJ2-6, with 7 positions matching TRBD1. This CDR3 is 17 amino acids long. Germline CDR1 is MGHRA and CDR2 is YSYEKL. V gave up 5 bases and J gave up 0 bases; unmatched junction bases: 7. The CDR3 here is CASSSRDSPSGANVLTF. The CDR3 bases are TGCGCCAGCAGCTCTCGGGACAGCCCCTCTGGGGCCAACGTCCTGACTTTC.

The chain couples TRBV19 to TRBJ2-6; D perhaps matches TRBD1 (6 bases). CDR3 length equals 21 residues. Trimming shortened V by 6 bases and J by 1 base, and 28 bases separated the two germline ends. CDR1 and CDR2 (germline): LNHDA, SQIVND (reference sequence). In DNA, the CDR3 is TGTGCCAGTAGCCTCCCAATCCGCTGGTGGACAGAGGGATCTGGGGCCAACGTCCTGACTTTC. As protein: CASSLPIRWWTEGSGANVLTF.

This clone has a handful of counts. CDR3 amino acids: CASSVDFSGANVLTF. The CDR3 DNA is TGCGCCAGCAGCGTGGACTTCTCTGGGGCCAACGTCCTGACTTTC. This sequence joins TRBV5-1 and TRBJ2-6; D perhaps matches TRBD2 (5 bases). Germline V CDR1 and CDR2: SGHRS, YFSETQ. The V end lost 4 bases, the J end lost 0 bases, and 8 bases lay between the germline ends. CDR3 length: 15 amino acids.

In DNA, the CDR3 is TGTGCCAGCAGTTTTATTCGGAACACCGGGGAGCTGTTTTTT. The encoded protein is CASSFIRNTGELFF. The chain uses TRBV27 and TRBJ2-2, with unresolved D. V was shortened by 3 bases and J by 1 base, with 6 bases between the two germline ends. Germline CDR1 and CDR2: MNHEY and SMNVEV (reference sequence). The CDR3 consists of 14 residues.

V gene TRBV5-4 combines with J gene TRBJ1-2; TRBD1 might be the D (5 bases). Per the germline V gene, CDR1 is SGHNT and CDR2 is YYREEE (reference sequence). This CDR3 is built from 13 residues. V shed 4 bases and J shed 4 bases, with 11 bases lying between them. The DNA for the CDR3 is TGTGCCAGCAGCCGGGGGGGGATCTATGGCTACACCTTC. Amino acid sequence: CASSRGGIYGYTF.

CDR3 nucleotide sequence: TGCGCCAGCAGCATCCGGGACAGCGGTTTGATAAATGAGCAGTTCTTC. Translation: CASSIRDSGLINEQFF. The chain is built from TRBV5-1 and TRBJ2-1, with 7 bases fitting TRBD1. J lost 7 bases, V lost 4 bases, and 14 bases had no gene match. The CDR3 totals 16 residues. CDR1 is SGHRS, CDR2 YFSETQ, per germline. Full variable domain (rest looked up from reference TRBV5-1 and TRBJ2-1): KAGVTQTPRYLIKTRGQQVTLSCSPISGHRSVSWYQQTPGQGLQFLFEYFSETQRNKGNFPGRFSGRQFSNSRSEMNVSTLELGDSALYLCASSIRDSGLINEQFFGPGTRLTVL.

The chain uses TRBV7-2 and TRBJ1-1; D uncertain. The CDR3 is 12 residues long. Germline loops: CDR1 SGHTA, CDR2 FQGNSA. V lost 4 bases, J lost 8 bases, and 11 bases lay in between. This CDR3 is CASSSRLQEAFF. The CDR3 bases are TGTGCCAGCAGCTCAAGACTCCAGGAAGCTTTCTTT.